A single sample gave rise to the 5 T cell receptor beta chains below, sequenced in a study of human T cells and chemical hapten exposure. Time point meaning: patch test 1, 2 weeks after DPC sensitization. As for treatment: therapeutic diphenylcyclopropenone sensitization with weekly scalp DPC. Each CDR3 protein is one row after TCRdb ran MiXCR on the RACE reads. The table lists roughly 86,000 distinct CDR3 sequences, 10% to 13% of them singletons. This material consisted of whole blood, taken in connection with sensitization to the hapten diphenylcyclopropenone (DPC). The source of these receptors is a man aged 35-49 years with alopecia areata. Some clones in this sample may be carry-over from other donors' samples.

This chain connects TRBV29-1 to TRBJ2-1; 10 bases agree with TRBD2. The J segment lost 8 bases and the V segment lost 7 bases, leaving 11 bases of the junction unmatched. CDR1 is SQVTM and CDR2 is ANQGSEA in the germline V gene. CDR3 length: 14 amino acids. DNA of the CDR3: TGCAGCGGTGTAGGCCCTAGCGGGAGATATGAGCAGTTCTTC. Its translation is CSGVGPSGRYEQFF.

V and J are TRBV27 and TRBJ2-7; TRBD2 might be the D (6 bases). The germline CDR1 and CDR2 sequences are MNHEY and SMNVEV (reference sequence). The CDR3 has 14 amino acids. V lost 3 bases and J lost 2, with 11 bases in between. The CDR3 region is CASSFLGEAYEQYF. The DNA of the CDR3 is TGTGCCAGCAGTTTTTTAGGGGAGGCCTACGAGCAGTACTTC.

The chain couples TRBV9 to TRBJ2-2; possible D gene TRBD2, 5 bases. V gave up 0 bases and J gave up 5 bases, with 14 bases separating them. From germline, CDR1 is SGDLS and CDR2 YYNGEE. The CDR3 consists of 16 residues. CDR3 DNA: TGTGCCAGCAGCGTAGAGGGTAGCGAGAGGACCGGGGAGCTGTTTTTT. This translates into CASSVEGSERTGELFF.

The rearrangement joins TRBV10-3 to TRBJ2-7, with D hard to call. Trimming shortened V by 2 bases and J by 3 bases, and 5 bases separated the two germline ends. The length of the CDR3 is 12 residues. Germline loops: CDR1 ENHRY, CDR2 SYGVKD. The CDR3 DNA sequence: TGTGCCATCAGTGAGAACCGCTACGAGCAGTACGTC. It yields the protein CAISENRYEQYV.

This clonotype appeared a few times. The chain recombines TRBV11-2 with TRBJ2-7; D remains ambiguous. The CDR3 extends over 12 amino acids. The germline gives CDR1 SGHAT, CDR2 FQNNGV. Trimming took off 5 bases at V and 7 bases at J, with 12 bases between the two ends. CDR3 sequence (DNA): TGTGCCAGCAGCGAGGCGGTGGGTGAGCAGTACTTC. Translating it yields CASSEAVGEQYF.